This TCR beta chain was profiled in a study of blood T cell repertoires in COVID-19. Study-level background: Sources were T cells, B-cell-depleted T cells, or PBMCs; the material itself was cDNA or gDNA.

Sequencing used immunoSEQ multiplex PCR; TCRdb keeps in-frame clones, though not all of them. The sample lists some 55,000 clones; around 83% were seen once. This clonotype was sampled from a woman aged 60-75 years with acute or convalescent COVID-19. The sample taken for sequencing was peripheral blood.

This CDR3 reads CASSIDRNYGYTF. CDR3 sequence (DNA): TGTGCCAGCAGTATTGACAGGAATTATGGCTACACCTTC. The chain is built from TRBV6-5 and TRBJ1-2; a possible D gene is TRBD1 (6 bases). Trimming took off 5 bases at V and 5 bases at J, with 12 bases between the two ends. This CDR3 spans 13 amino acids. Germline V gene sequence: CDR1 MNHEY, CDR2 SVGAGI.